The 26 T cell receptor beta chains below come from one sample, sequenced in a study of blood T cells in healthy people across ages. PCR was performed a second time for about 6 to 12 cycles using a sample-barcoded 5' primer and a J-beta primer mix. TCRdb reprocessed the 5' RACE reads with MiXCR, giving one entry per CDR3 protein. Of some 700,000 distinct CDR3 sequences listed, approximately 39% are singletons. Input material: blood. These receptors were collected from a woman aged 55-75 years in good health.

CDR3 sequence reads: CASSLYLGTGHEQYF. In nucleotides, the CDR3 is TGTGCCAGCAGTTTATATCTAGGGACAGGGCACGAGCAGTACTTC. J is TRBJ2-4 and V is TRBV28, with 9 positions matching TRBD1. TRBJ2-7 matches the DNA end more closely, so the J call is doubtful. The length of the CDR3 is 15 residues. Germline assignment: CDR1 MDHEN and CDR2 SYDVKM.

The chain joins TRBV11-2 to TRBJ2-7, with D perhaps matching TRBD2 (6 bases). The J call is in doubt because the DNA end fits TRBJ2-5 better. The CDR3 covers 13 residues. The V gene's germline CDR1 is SGHAT and CDR2 FQNNGV. This chain's CDR3 is CASSPSEKETQYF. DNA for the CDR3: TGTGCCAGCAGTCCTAGCGAGAAGGAGACCCAGTACTTC.

At least ten counts were recorded for this clonotype. The chain combines TRBV12-3 or TRBV12-4 with TRBJ1-2, with D possibly being TRBD1 (5 bases). This CDR3 comprises 14 residues. Trimming removed 1 base from V and 2 bases from J, with 8 bases in between. CDR3 coding DNA: TGTGCCAGCAGTTTAGGCCGGGACAACTATGGCTACACCTTC. This gives the protein CASSLGRDNYGYTF.

Here the CDR3 reads CASSQEGFTYNEQYF. The DNA of the CDR3 is TGTGCCAGCAGCCAAGAAGGGTTCACCTACAATGAGCAGTACTTC. This chain joins TRBV14 and TRBJ2-1, with D hard to call. TRBJ2-7 matches the DNA end more closely, so the J call is doubtful. Germline V gene lookup returns CDR1 SGHDN and CDR2 FVKESK. The CDR3 is made up of 15 amino acids.

This clonotype was observed a single time. The genes are TRBV15 and TRBJ2-1, with D perhaps matching TRBD1 (5 bases). The germline V gene encodes CDR1 LNHNV and CDR2 YYDKDF (reference sequence). The V and J ends lost 5 bases and 8 bases respectively, with 16 bases between them. The CDR3 sequence is 14 residues long. The CDR3, as DNA: TGTGCCACCAGCGGAGTAGGGGTCGGCGATGAGCAGTTCTTC. Protein product: CATSGVGVGDEQFF.

A single count supports this clonotype. The junction departs from germline at one end; a sequencing error may be responsible. The rearrangement links TRBV10-3 to TRBJ2-7, with D perhaps matching TRBD2 (5 bases). The CDR3 consists of 16 residues. The V gene's germline CDR1 is ENHRY and CDR2 SYGVKD. This CDR3 reads CAIRKQGRTTPDERYF. CDR3 bases: TGTGCCATCAGGAAGCAAGGGAGAACCACTCCTGACGAGCGGTACTTC.

This clonotype has just one count. This rearrangement joins TRBV28 to TRBJ2-1; TRBD2 matches at 7 bases. CDR1 is MDHEN and CDR2 is SYDVKM in the germline V gene. V shed 4 bases, J shed 13 bases, and the junction held 13 bases outside the gene matches. This CDR3 comprises 14 residues. The CDR3 loop reads CASSSGTLRETQFF. Written as DNA, the CDR3 is TGTGCCAGCAGTTCGGGGACTTTGCGGGAGACCCAGTTCTTC.

The chain couples TRBV7-9 to TRBJ2-1; 7 bases map to TRBD2. This CDR3 contains 15 residues. Germline-derived CDR1 and CDR2 are SEHNR and FQNEAQ (reference sequence). Trimming took 7 bases from V and 8 from J; bases not matched to a gene: 14. CDR3 sequence: CASTLMGGDEDEQFF. Here the CDR3 DNA reads TGTGCCAGCACCCTAATGGGGGGGGACGAGGATGAGCAGTTCTTC.

The genes are TRBV4-2 and TRBJ2-5; 8 nucleotides agree with TRBD2. This CDR3 has 16 residues. V was clipped by 3 bases and J by 1 base; unmatched bases: 7. CDR1 is LGHNA, CDR2 YNFKEQ, per germline. The CDR3: CASSHGVAGFQETQYF. The CDR3 DNA reads TGTGCCAGCAGCCATGGAGTAGCGGGGTTCCAAGAGACCCAGTACTTC.

The chain is built from TRBV6-5 and TRBJ2-4; no clear D gene. V lost 3 bases and J lost 13, with 13 bases in between. Germline V lookup: CDR1 MNHEY, CDR2 SVGAGI. The CDR3 extends over 12 amino acids. CDR3 DNA: TGTGCCAGCAGTTATCGGAGAGGAGAGCAGTACTTC. Encoded protein: CASSYRRGEQYF.

This sequence joins TRBV20-1 and TRBJ1-5; 7 bases agree with TRBD1. The germline V gene encodes CDR1 DFQATT and CDR2 SNEGSKA (reference sequence). The V gene end was trimmed by 5 bases and the J gene end by 2 bases; junction bases not matched to a gene: 9. This CDR3 contains 15 residues. DNA of the CDR3: TGCAGTGCTGTACAGGGGAACTATGGCAATCAGCCCCAGCATTTT. Translated: CSAVQGNYGNQPQHF.

To note about this clonotype: Since a much larger clone is just one base distant, this may be a read error. The chain uses TRBV29-1 and TRBJ2-6; TRBD1 matches at 8 bases. The germline gives CDR1 SQVTM, CDR2 ANQGSEA. This CDR3 has 15 amino acids. The DNA of the CDR3 is TGCAGCGTTGTCGGAGGGTCGACAGGGGTCAACGTCCTGACTTTC. Its translation: CSVVGGSTGVNVLTF.

The sample holds a few counts of this clonotype. The V gene is TRBV7-9, the J gene TRBJ2-1, with a tentative D call TRBD2 (5 bases). Germline V gene sequence: CDR1 SEHNR, CDR2 FQNEAQ (reference sequence). The CDR3 extends over 15 amino acids. V lost 2 bases and J lost 3, with 11 bases in between. The CDR3 DNA reads TGTGCCAGCAGCTTAACAGCGGCTTTCTACAATGAGCAGTTCTTC. Protein: CASSLTAAFYNEQFF. Together with reference TRBV7-9 and TRBJ2-1, the CDR3 gives the full variable domain: DTGVSQNPRHKITKRGQNVTFRCDPISEHNRLYWYRQTLGQGPEFLTYFQNEAQLEKSRLLSDRFSAERPKGSFSTLEIQRTEQGDSAMYLCASSLTAAFYNEQFFGPGTRLTVL.

This chain links TRBV9 with TRBJ1-1, with D possibly matching TRBD1 (5 bases). V was clipped by 0 bases and J by 2 bases, with 11 bases between them. CDR1 SGDLS and CDR2 YYNGEE come from the germline V gene. The length of the CDR3 is 15 residues. The CDR3 sequence: CASSVDPGINTEAFF. DNA of the CDR3: TGTGCCAGCAGCGTAGATCCAGGGATAAACACTGAAGCTTTCTTT.

The chain is built from TRBV4-2 and TRBJ1-6; D unresolved. The V and J ends lost 0 bases and 13 bases respectively, with 16 bases between them. The CDR3 consists of 15 residues. CDR1 and CDR2 (germline): LGHNA, YNFKEQ. CDR3 nucleotide sequence: TGTGCCAGCAGCCAAGATGATGACGGCGGTAGGCCCCTCCACTTT. This gives the protein CASSQDDDGGRPLHF.

This chain connects TRBV6-1 to TRBJ1-1; 11 bases fit TRBD1. V gave up 5 bases and J gave up 4 bases; unmatched junction bases: 12. Germline CDR1 reads MNHNS; CDR2 reads SASEGT. This CDR3 spans 17 amino acids. This CDR3 reads CASSPRTGGVKVTEAFF. The CDR3 nucleotides read TGTGCCAGCAGTCCTCGGACAGGGGGCGTGAAGGTCACTGAAGCTTTCTTT.

This clonotype has ten or more counts. The gene calls are TRBV7-8 and TRBJ1-2; no reliable D call. The ends were cut back, 6 bases at V and 8 bases at J, with 19 bases in the middle. The CDR3 is made up of 14 amino acids. CDR1 SGHVS and CDR2 FQNEAQ come from the germline V gene. Written as DNA, the CDR3 is TGTGCCAGCAGTTCCCAACTTTATCAAGGGGGCTACACCTTC. Amino acids: CASSSQLYQGGYTF.

This clonotype showed up many times. The genes are TRBV7-2 and TRBJ2-3; D unresolved. Germline assignment: CDR1 SGHTA and CDR2 FQGNSA. The CDR3 totals 14 residues. V was cut by 0 bases and J by 3 bases, with 7 bases left in between. CDR3 sequence (DNA): TGTGCCAGCAGCTTAGCGAGGTCTACAGATACGCAGTATTTT. This gives the protein CASSLARSTDTQYF.

The chain has TRBV6-2 or TRBV6-3 and TRBJ2-7; D not resolved. V was clipped by 0 bases and J by 9 bases, with 12 bases between them. The CDR3 spans 13 residues. The V gene's germline CDR1 is MNHEY and CDR2 SVGEGT. DNA of the CDR3: TGTGCCAGCAGTTACTCACGCGGTTTTACGCAGTACTTC. Amino acid sequence: CASSYSRGFTQYF.

The gene calls are TRBV18 and TRBJ1-4; unclear D gene. CDR1 is KGHSH and CDR2 is LQKENI in the germline V gene. The CDR3 loop spans 14 amino acids. The V gene lost 3 bases and the J gene lost 4 bases, with 9 bases spanning the gap. For the CDR3, the DNA is TGTGCCAGCTCACCCGACGGGGTTAATGAAAAACTGTTTTTT. Protein product: CASSPDGVNEKLFF.

This clonotype was seen once. No conserved phenylalanine or tryptophan is present at the end of the CDR3, so a read error is the likely explanation. The J gene is TRBJ2-5, the V gene TRBV5-1; TRBD2 aligns across 10 bases. The J call may not be correct, given that the DNA end is closer to TRBJ2-7. The CDR3 is 17 amino acids. Germline assignment: CDR1 SGHRS and CDR2 YFSETQ. The chain's CDR3 is CASSLEASGRWYHEQYI. The CDR3 nucleotides read TGCGCCAGCAGCTTGGAGGCTAGCGGGAGATGGTATCACGAGCAGTACATC.

The chain is built from TRBV6-1 and TRBJ1-2; 9 bases match TRBD1. The germline CDR1 and CDR2 sequences are MNHNS and SASEGT. J gave up 9 bases and V 6 bases, and 8 bases lay outside the gene matches. This CDR3 is built from 13 residues. The CDR3 bases are TGTGCCAGCAGCCACGACAGGGGGACGAGCTACACCTTC. This sequence encodes CASSHDRGTSYTF.

The genes are TRBV2 and TRBJ2-7, with 9 bases matching TRBD2. The CDR3 extends over 15 amino acids. Germline values: CDR1 SNHLY, CDR2 FYNNEI. Unmatched junction bases numbered 6, after V lost 4 bases and J lost 2 bases. The CDR3 reads CASSARGGFTYEQYF. The DNA of the CDR3 is TGTGCCAGCAGTGCGCGGGGGGGGTTTACCTACGAGCAGTACTTC.

This clonotype was seen a handful of times. This rearrangement joins TRBV7-9 to TRBJ2-5; 7 nucleotides match TRBD2. Germline CDR1 and CDR2: SEHNR and FQNEAQ (reference sequence). The length of the CDR3 is 12 residues. Trimming at V came to 9 bases and at J to 5 bases, leaving 6 bases not matched to a gene. The chain's CDR3 is CASRGLKETQYF. The DNA of the CDR3 is TGTGCCAGTAGGGGACTAAAGGAGACCCAGTACTTC.

V usage is TRBV4-2 and J usage is TRBJ2-5; tentatively, D is TRBD2 (7 bases). CDR1 is LGHNA, CDR2 YNFKEQ, per germline. The CDR3 is 16 residues long. Between the trimmed V and J ends, which lost 1 base and 4 bases, there was a span of 16 bases. The CDR3 DNA sequence: TGTGCCAGCAGCCAAGGGGGGGCGGGAGCGGCAGAGACCCAGTACTTC. Translated, it gives CASSQGGAGAAETQYF.

This chain connects TRBV12-3 or TRBV12-4 to TRBJ2-2; 8 bases are shared with TRBD1. This CDR3 is 13 amino acids long. V lost 6 bases to trimming and J lost 4 bases; unmatched junction nucleotides: 1. The CDR3, as DNA: TGTGCCAGCAGCGACAGGGGCACCGGGGAGCTGTTTTTT. Translating it yields CASSDRGTGELFF.